The table lists the clone carrying this TCR beta chain with a count of one. As yet, its antigen is unknown. Sequencing was performed with immunoSEQ multiplex PCR; in TCRdb, only in-frame clones are kept and a portion is missing. The sample includes about 330,000 clones, about 85% seen only once; the top ten take roughly 1.2%. The data belong to a study of cytomegalovirus exposure and HLA in healthy donors. While the first cohort had around 700 subjects, the donors belonged to the separate validation cohort of 100 to 150 subjects. Whole-study results and caveats: Under in vitro conditions, a few CMV-associated chains were confirmed as specific for CMV antigens. The tendency of first-cohort TCR clusters to co-occur in the 120 validation repertoires was identified by a subsequent analysis. Listed as cytomegalovirus-associated were about 160 TCR beta chains.

The sequencing input was PBMCs. The TCR comes from a woman aged 25-40 years in good health and CMV-seropositive.

CDR3 nucleotides: TGCGCCAGCAGCCAACGGACAGGGGGTTACGAGCAGTACTTC. It translates to CASSQRTGGYEQYF. V usage is TRBV4-1 and J usage is TRBJ2-7; TRBD1 matches at 10 bases. The V gene end was trimmed by 2 bases and the J gene end by 4 bases; junction bases not matched to a gene: 2. Germline loops: CDR1 MGHRA, CDR2 YSYEKL. The CDR3 spans 14 residues.